One and the same sample provided the 29 T cell receptor beta chains below, sequenced in a study of CD8 T cells in ankylosing spondylitis. TCRdb recomputed calls from the 5' RACE reads with MiXCR, one row per CDR3 protein. The table records around 160,000 distinct CDR3 sequences, 11% of them present only once. Material: blood, either unsorted or a sorted T cell fraction (not recorded which). The receptors here all came from a male donor with ankylosing spondylitis or in good health (not recorded which).

The table lists this clonotype with a few counts. The chain uses TRBV29-1 and TRBJ2-3, with D perhaps matching TRBD1 (6 bases). Germline lookup yields CDR1 SQVTM and CDR2 ANQGSEA. The CDR3 contains 13 residues. Trimming left V 6 bases short and J 4 bases short, with 14 bases between. The CDR3 DNA follows: TGCAGCGTATTCAGGGGAGAGGCAGATACGCAGTATTTT. This sequence encodes CSVFRGEADTQYF.

This clonotype was detected only a few times. This chain joins TRBV10-3 and TRBJ1-1; the D gene is possibly TRBD1 (5 bases). The CDR3 consists of 13 residues. Germline V gene sequence: CDR1 ENHRY, CDR2 SYGVKD. The V end was cut by 6 bases, the J end by 4 bases, with 12 bases between. The CDR3 nucleotides read TGTGCCATCAGACCCGGGACGGGCACTGAAGCTTTCTTT. Translating gives CAIRPGTGTEAFF.

This clonotype has just a few counts. The chain couples TRBV27 to TRBJ2-5; TRBD2 aligns across 11 bases. Trimming cost V 5 bases and J 4 bases; bases outside gene matches: 3. There are 14 residues in the CDR3. Germline loops: CDR1 MNHEY, CDR2 SMNVEV (reference sequence). CDR3 loop: CASSLAGGGETQYF. CDR3 sequence (DNA): TGTGCCAGCAGTCTAGCGGGAGGAGGAGAGACCCAGTACTTC.

At least ten counts were recorded for this clonotype. V gene TRBV27 combines with J gene TRBJ2-7, with D perhaps matching TRBD1 (6 bases). Germline V gene sequence: CDR1 MNHEY, CDR2 SMNVEV (reference sequence). The CDR3 loop spans 16 amino acids. Trimming removed 3 bases from V and 4 bases from J, with 19 bases in between. CDR3 in amino acids: CASSLLADGGPYEQYF. The CDR3 nucleotides read TGTGCCAGCAGTTTGTTGGCGGATGGGGGCCCATACGAGCAGTACTTC.

Concerning this clonotype itself: A much larger clone lies one base from this, so it may be a read error. This chain connects TRBV6-1 to TRBJ2-3; 7 bases are shared with TRBD1. This CDR3 is 14 amino acids long. Per germline, CDR1 MNHNS and CDR2 SASEGT. CDR3 sequence reads: CASRPGQRTDMQYF. CDR3 DNA sequence: TGTGCCAGCAGACCGGGACAGCGCACAGATATGCAGTATTTT.

The chain employs TRBV27 and TRBJ1-5; TRBD1 is a possible D gene (6 bases). Germline V gene data show CDR1 as MNHEY and CDR2 as SMNVEV (reference sequence). This CDR3 region has 15 residues. Trimming left V 8 bases short and J 1 base short, with 15 bases between. The CDR3 coding sequence is TGTGCCAGCGCTCCGGCGGGGGGCAGCAATCAGCCCCAGCATTTT. Protein: CASAPAGGSNQPQHF.

This clonotype was picked up many times. V and J are TRBV5-4 and TRBJ2-1; D might be TRBD1 (6 bases). Germline V gives CDR1 SGHNT, CDR2 YYREEE (reference sequence). The CDR3 is made up of 13 amino acids. Deletions cut 2 bases from V and 8 bases from J, with 11 bases between. CDR3 loop: CASSFERTDEQFF. CDR3 coding DNA: TGTGCCAGCAGCTTCGAGCGGACAGATGAGCAGTTCTTC.

Comment on this clonotype: This may be a read error: a much more frequent sequence differs by one nucleotide. The rearrangement joins TRBV10-3 to TRBJ1-2; no definite D call. Trimming stripped 3 bases from V and 3 bases from J, with 14 bases between. The CDR3 extends over 15 amino acids. Germline V gene sequence: CDR1 ENHRY, CDR2 SYGVKD. The CDR3 loop is CAISDRKTLDYGYTF. CDR3 sequence (DNA): TGTGCCATCAGTGATCGGAAAACTCTAGACTATGGCTACACCTTC.

This clonotype appeared a few times. This rearrangement joins TRBV9 to TRBJ1-1, with a tentative D call TRBD1 (6 bases). Per the germline V gene, CDR1 is SGDLS and CDR2 is YYNGEE. This CDR3 region has 13 residues. V lost 0 bases and J lost 8, with 11 bases in between. DNA of the CDR3: TGTGCCAGCAGCGTAGAGGGAGGGGGAGAAGCTTTCTTT. Translation gives CASSVEGGGEAFF.

Many counts were recorded for this clonotype. The chain couples TRBV4-3 to TRBJ2-7, with 7 nucleotides matching TRBD2. Germline values: CDR1 LGHNA, CDR2 YSLEER. This CDR3 comprises 14 residues. J lost 4 bases, V lost 0 bases, and 3 bases had no gene match. This chain's CDR3 is CASSQEGRGYEQYF. In DNA form, the CDR3 reads TGCGCCAGCAGCCAAGAAGGGAGGGGATACGAGCAGTACTTC.

This clonotype was counted at least ten times. The chain recombines TRBV27 with TRBJ2-3; TRBD2 matches 12 bases. The V gene's germline CDR1 is MNHEY and CDR2 SMNVEV (reference sequence). Trimming removed 3 bases from V and 3 bases from J; junction bases left unmatched: 4. This CDR3 is 16 amino acids long. CDR3 in DNA: TGTGCCAGCAGTTTTCTGACTAGCGGGGGAACAGATACGCAGTATTTT. Translation gives CASSFLTSGGTDTQYF.

This clonotype turned up a few times. CDR3: CASSLGQASTSKYF. CDR3 nucleotide sequence: TGCGCCAGCAGCTTGGGACAGGCCTCTACGAGCAAGTACTTC. The V gene is TRBV5-1, the J gene TRBJ2-7; a weak D match, TRBD1 (6 bases). The CDR3 runs to 14 residues. Deletions cut 0 bases from V and 11 bases from J, with 18 bases between. Germline V gene data show CDR1 as SGHRS and CDR2 as YFSETQ.

This clonotype occurred a few times. The V call is TRBV5-1, the J call TRBJ2-1; 9 bases fit TRBD1. Germline V gene sequence: CDR1 SGHRS, CDR2 YFSETQ. This CDR3 has 14 residues. The trim removed 3 bases at V and 7 bases at J, leaving 5 bases unmatched. The CDR3 loop reads CASSSRQGVNEQFF. CDR3 in DNA: TGCGCCAGCAGCTCGCGACAGGGGGTGAATGAGCAGTTCTTC.

In its sample, this clonotype was seen a few times. The CDR3 sequence is CASSLATGSGTSSLNEQFF. The CDR3 bases are TGTGCCAGCAGCTTAGCGACCGGATCCGGGACTAGCAGTCTCAATGAGCAGTTCTTC. V gene TRBV7-2 combines with J gene TRBJ2-1; 9 bases are shared with TRBD2. The CDR3 runs 19 residues. Per germline, CDR1 SGHTA and CDR2 FQGNSA. J was trimmed by 6 bases and V by 0 bases; bases with no gene match: 15.

This clonotype was recorded at least ten times. The chain links TRBV12-5 to TRBJ2-3, with D unresolved. CDR3 length: 13 amino acids. Germline assignment: CDR1 LGHNT and CDR2 FRNRAP. Trimming shortened V by 6 bases and J by 4 bases, and 11 bases separated the two germline ends. Written as DNA, the CDR3 is TGTGCTAGTGGCGACTCACTGGCAGATACGCAGTATTTT. Protein product: CASGDSLADTQYF.

Ten or more counts support this clonotype. The V call is TRBV5-1, the J call TRBJ2-1, with 10 bases aligning to TRBD2. Trimming took 1 base from V and 10 from J; bases not matched to a gene: 8. CDR1 is SGHRS, CDR2 YFSETQ, per germline. The CDR3 extends over 15 amino acids. The CDR3 coding sequence is TGCGCCAGCAGCTTGACTCCAGCGGGAGGGCCGGAGCAGTTCTTC. This encodes CASSLTPAGGPEQFF.

On this clonotype itself: Being one base from a much bigger clone, this may be a read error. V is TRBV10-3 and J is TRBJ2-1, with TRBD2 as a possible D gene (6 bases). Trimming pared 10 bases from V and 6 bases from J, leaving 10 bases between. The CDR3 is 11 amino acids. The germline V gene encodes CDR1 ENHRY and CDR2 SYGVKD. The CDR3 reads CANIGGNEQFF. The DNA of the CDR3 is TGTGCCAACATCGGGGGCAATGAGCAGTTCTTC.

In its sample, this clonotype was seen many times. The V and J genes are TRBV28 and TRBJ2-1; a weak D match, TRBD1 (5 bases). The V gene lost 1 base and the J gene lost 10 bases, with 5 bases spanning the gap. This CDR3 region has 11 residues. CDR1 is MDHEN, CDR2 SYDVKM, per germline. CDR3 DNA sequence: TGTGCCAGCAGTTTATCAGGGGAGCAGTTCTTC. Protein: CASSLSGEQFF.

The chain is built from TRBV7-2 and TRBJ2-7; the match to TRBD2 covers 13 bases. The CDR3 spans 16 residues. Germline V lookup: CDR1 SGHTA, CDR2 FQGNSA. V gave up 6 bases and J gave up 6 bases; unmatched junction bases: 11. This CDR3 reads CASSLGTSGAGCEQYF. The CDR3 DNA follows: TGTGCCAGCAGTCTCGGGACTAGCGGGGCTGGCTGCGAGCAGTACTTC.

In its sample, this clonotype was seen a few times. The chain is built from TRBV30 and TRBJ2-3; D is possibly TRBD2 (6 bases). CDR3 length: 16 residues. The germline V gene encodes CDR1 GTSNPN and CDR2 SVGIG (reference sequence). The V and J ends lost 0 bases and 1 base respectively, with 14 bases between them. In DNA form, the CDR3 reads TGTGCCTGGAGTGTTTGGAGGGGCAGAGGCACAGATACGCAGTATTTT. Residues: CAWSVWRGRGTDTQYF.

On this clonotype itself: This clone may be a read error of a much larger clone one base away. J is TRBJ2-7 and V is TRBV6-1, with no clear D. V shed 6 bases and J shed 3 bases, with 15 bases lying between them. Germline-derived CDR1 and CDR2 are MNHNS and SASEGT. The CDR3 covers 14 residues. Written as DNA, the CDR3 is TGTGCCAGCAGCGGGTCACCCCCGTTCTACGAGCAGTACTTC. Amino acid sequence: CASSGSPPFYEQYF.

The gene calls are TRBV20-1 and TRBJ1-2; D may be TRBD1 (5 bases). The CDR3 extends over 14 amino acids. V lost 3 bases to trimming and J lost 0 bases, with 11 bases between them. Looked up from germline, CDR1 is DFQATT and CDR2 is SNEGSKA (reference sequence). As DNA, the CDR3 is TGCAGTGCTAGTTTCAGGGCTACTAACTATGGCTACACCTTC. This sequence encodes CSASFRATNYGYTF.

The gene calls are TRBV20-1 and TRBJ2-7; D uncertain. This CDR3 has 14 amino acids. CDR1 and CDR2 (germline): DFQATT, SNEGSKA (reference sequence). Trimming cost V 3 bases and J 2 bases, with 14 bases left between them. The CDR3 loop is CSARGFWKPYEQYF. In DNA form, the CDR3 reads TGCAGTGCTAGGGGCTTCTGGAAACCCTACGAGCAGTACTTC.

This clonotype was seen many times. This chain links TRBV27 with TRBJ2-5; maybe TRBD1 (7 bases). The CDR3 has 14 amino acids. Deletions cut 3 bases from V and 5 bases from J, with 13 bases between. The V gene's germline CDR1 is MNHEY and CDR2 SMNVEV (reference sequence). CDR3 bases: TGTGCCAGCAGTTTGCGGGACAGCGGGGAGACCCAGTACTTC. The encoded protein is CASSLRDSGETQYF.

This chain connects TRBV20-1 to TRBJ2-5; 9 positions match TRBD2. The CDR3 is 17 amino acids. Germline CDR1 and CDR2: DFQATT and SNEGSKA (reference sequence). V shed 0 bases, J shed 3 bases, and the junction held 11 bases outside the gene matches. CDR3 bases: TGCAGTGCTAGAGATCAGGCGGGGGGGTTTTATAAAGAGACCCAGTACTTC. Residues: CSARDQAGGFYKETQYF.

The chain has TRBV7-2 and TRBJ2-7; a weak D match, TRBD2 (6 bases). The ends were cut back, 3 bases at V and 6 bases at J, with 12 bases in the middle. The germline V gene encodes CDR1 SGHTA and CDR2 FQGNSA. The CDR3 sequence is 13 residues long. Here the CDR3 DNA reads TGTGCCAGCAGCTTTGACGGGAGAACCGAGCAGTACTTC. Encoded protein: CASSFDGRTEQYF.

V and J are TRBV3-1 and TRBJ2-7; the match to TRBD2 covers 13 bases. The CDR3 contains 15 residues. The germline gives CDR1 LGHDT, CDR2 YNNKEL (reference sequence). V was clipped by 5 bases and J by 4 bases; unmatched bases: 5. CDR3 sequence reads: CASSRTSGGKYEQYF. CDR3 bases: TGTGCCAGCAGCAGGACTAGCGGGGGAAAGTACGAGCAGTACTTC.

As to this clonotype: A read error may explain this, as a much larger clone is one base away. The chain has TRBV5-6 and TRBJ2-5, with 7 nucleotides matching TRBD2. From germline, CDR1 is SGHDT and CDR2 YYEEEE. The CDR3 length is 15 residues. V lost 1 base and J lost 1; bases outside the gene matches: 4. Written as DNA, the CDR3 is TGTGCCAGCAGCTTGATAGGCGGGGGCCAAGAGACCCAGTACTTC. Its translation is CASSLIGGGQETQYF.

This clonotype was seen repeatedly, ten times or more. The CDR3 nucleotides read TGCAGTGCTAGGCCGGGACGGTACCAAGAGACCCAGTACTTC. Translating gives CSARPGRYQETQYF. This chain joins TRBV20-1 and TRBJ2-5, with D possibly called TRBD1 or TRBD2 (5 bases each). Trimming removed 3 bases from V and 0 bases from J, with 11 bases in between. The CDR3 contains 14 residues. The germline CDR1 and CDR2 sequences are DFQATT and SNEGSKA (reference sequence).